This T cell receptor beta chain is from a study of T-cell memory formation after mild COVID-19. For the study at large: Clusters of TCRs were largely donor specific. Study-level results: Some clones that responded turned up in pre-infection memory, which suggests that cross-reactive memory joined in.

Worth noting for this clonotype: Its antigen is unidentified.

5'RACE primed at constant segments yielded TCR alpha and TCR beta cDNA libraries bearing sample barcodes and UMIs. TCRdb re-analysed the 5' RACE reads in MiXCR, keeping a single row per CDR3 protein. The data show 450,000 to 650,000 distinct CDR3 sequences, roughly 22% seen once. The material sequenced was PBMCs or a T cell subset sorted from them (not recorded which). The clonotype comes from an adult woman who had mild COVID-19 (a few samples of this study predate the infection). Cell type and time point are not known.

CDR3 sequence reads: CASSYPSAGGPGEQFF. In DNA form, the CDR3 reads TGTGCCAGCAGTTACCCCTCGGCGGGAGGGCCGGGGGAGCAGTTCTTC. The genes are TRBV6-6 and TRBJ2-1; 9 bases agree with TRBD2. V shed 2 bases, J shed 10 bases, and the junction held 12 bases outside the gene matches. CDR3 length: 16 residues. Germline loops: CDR1 MNHNY, CDR2 SVGAGI (reference sequence).